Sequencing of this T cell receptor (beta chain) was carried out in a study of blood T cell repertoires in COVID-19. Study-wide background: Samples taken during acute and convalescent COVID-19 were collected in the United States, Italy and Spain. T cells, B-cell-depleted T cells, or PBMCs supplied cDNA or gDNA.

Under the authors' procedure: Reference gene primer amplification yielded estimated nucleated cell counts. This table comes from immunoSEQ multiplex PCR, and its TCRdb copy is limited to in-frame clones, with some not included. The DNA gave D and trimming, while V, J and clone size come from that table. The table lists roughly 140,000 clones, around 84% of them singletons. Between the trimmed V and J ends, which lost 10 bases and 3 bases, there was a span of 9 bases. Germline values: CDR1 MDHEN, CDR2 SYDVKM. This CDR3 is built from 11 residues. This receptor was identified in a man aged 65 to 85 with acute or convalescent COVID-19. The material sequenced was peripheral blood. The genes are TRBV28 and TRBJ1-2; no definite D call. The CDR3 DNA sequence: TGTGCCATCGAAGCGTACTATGGCTACACCTTC. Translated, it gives CAIEAYYGYTF.